Below, 11 T cell receptor beta chains from the same sample are listed, as sequenced in a study of beta chain features in type 1 diabetes. Study conclusions and caveats: Patients with Type 1 diabetes showed moderately but significantly shorter TCRB CDR3s in all four CD4+ subsets.

Antigens of these TCRs are unknown. Expressed TCRB transcripts were sequenced after all isolated RNA was converted to cDNA. The repertoire was sequenced with immunoSEQ multiplex PCR; TCRdb's copy has only in-frame clones and lacks some. Of 600,000 or so clones in the sample, over 10% are singletons; the top ten hold around 0.12%. Sequences were obtained from naive CD4+ T cells from blood. The receptors derive from a man aged 30-40 years with type 1 diabetes.

The rearrangement links TRBV28 to TRBJ1-5; D uncertain. V was trimmed by 2 bases and J by 4 bases, leaving 3 bases between them. The germline CDR1 and CDR2 sequences are MDHEN and SYDVKM. CDR3 length: 12 amino acids. DNA of the CDR3: TGTGCCAGCAGTTTACCTAATCAGCCCCAGCATTTT. This codes for CASSLPNQPQHF.

The CDR3 DNA follows: TGTGCCAGTAGTTCGGGACAGGGAGAAGAGACCCAGTACTTC. Protein sequence: CASSSGQGEETQYF. The rearrangement links TRBV19 to TRBJ2-5, with 9 nucleotides matching TRBD1. Per germline, CDR1 LNHDA and CDR2 SQIVND (reference sequence). V lost 5 bases, J lost 3 bases, and 4 bases stayed unmatched. The CDR3 spans 14 residues.

In DNA, the CDR3 is TGTGCCAGCAGCGTAGACGCGAGTGGTGACATTCAGTACTTC. As protein: CASSVDASGDIQYF. The rearrangement uses TRBV9 and TRBJ2-4; no reliable D call. This CDR3 contains 14 residues. Germline V lookup: CDR1 SGDLS, CDR2 YYNGEE. Trimming shortened V by 0 bases and J by 8 bases, and 12 bases separated the two germline ends. Supplemented by reference TRBV9 and TRBJ2-4, the full variable domain reads DSGVTQTPKHLITATGQRVTLRCSPRSGDLSVYWYQQSLDQGLQFLIQYYNGEERAKGNILERFSAQQFPDLHSELNLSSLELGDSALYFCASSVDASGDIQYFGAGTRLSVL.

This chain connects TRBV7-2 to TRBJ2-5, with D perhaps being TRBD1 or TRBD2 (6 bases each). The CDR3 totals 15 residues. Deletions cut 4 bases from V and 5 bases from J, with 17 bases between. CDR1 and CDR2 from the germline V gene are SGHTA and FQGNSA. The CDR3 protein is CASSSSGATGETQYF. The CDR3 region has the DNA TGTGCCAGCAGCTCATCGGGGGCCACGGGGGAGACCCAGTACTTC.

The sample holds a few counts of this clone. The CDR3 here is CASSLIGARGNQPQHF. As DNA, the CDR3 is TGTGCCAGCAGCTTAATCGGGGCACGGGGCAATCAGCCCCAGCATTTT. The chain combines TRBV7-2 with TRBJ1-5; a weak D match, TRBD1 (5 bases). The CDR3 sequence is 16 residues long. CDR1 is SGHTA and CDR2 is FQGNSA in the germline V gene. V lost 2 bases and J lost 2, with 13 bases in between.

This clone showed up just a few times. The same CDR3 arises from other DNA sequences in this sample as well. This chain uses TRBV9 with TRBJ2-7, with no clear D. The CDR3 covers 14 residues. The V gene's germline CDR1 is SGDLS and CDR2 YYNGEE. The germline V and J ends were trimmed by 3 bases and 0 bases, with 10 bases remaining between them. CDR3: CASSAAGSSYEQYF. The DNA of the CDR3 is TGTGCCAGCAGCGCCGCCGGCAGCTCCTACGAGCAGTACTTC. Complete variable domain (other parts from reference TRBV9 and TRBJ2-7): DSGVTQTPKHLITATGQRVTLRCSPRSGDLSVYWYQQSLDQGLQFLIQYYNGEERAKGNILERFSAQQFPDLHSELNLSSLELGDSALYFCASSAAGSSYEQYFGPGTRLTVT.

This clone was counted only a few times. J is TRBJ1-4 and V is TRBV9; 7 bases are shared with TRBD1. The CDR3 covers 16 residues. The V gene end was trimmed by 0 bases and the J gene end by 8 bases; junction bases not matched to a gene: 10. CDR1 is SGDLS, CDR2 YYNGEE, per germline. The DNA for the CDR3 is TGTGCCAGCAGCGTAGATTCCGGGACAGCCAACGAAAAACTGTTTTTT. Residues: CASSVDSGTANEKLFF.

The sample holds one count of this clone. This rearrangement joins TRBV6-5 to TRBJ2-3; tentative D call: TRBD2 (5 bases). With 6 bases removed from V and 6 bases from J, the gap between germline ends came to 19 bases. The CDR3 is made up of 15 amino acids. From germline, CDR1 is MNHEY and CDR2 SVGAGI. This CDR3 reads CASSPDRRARDTQYF. CDR3 nucleotide sequence: TGTGCCAGCAGCCCGGACCGGCGGGCGCGGGATACGCAGTATTTT.

This clone came up a few times. This rearrangement joins TRBV5-1 to TRBJ2-2, with TRBD2 matching over 14 bases. There are 16 residues in the CDR3. The ends lost 4 bases at V and 6 bases at J; junction bases unmatched: 5. Germline assignment: CDR1 SGHRS and CDR2 YFSETQ. The CDR3 reads CASSRGLAGASGELFF. CDR3 nucleotides: TGCGCCAGCAGCCGGGGACTAGCGGGGGCATCCGGGGAGCTGTTTTTT. The full variable domain, rest sourced from reference TRBV5-1 and TRBJ2-2, is KAGVTQTPRYLIKTRGQQVTLSCSPISGHRSVSWYQQTPGQGLQFLFEYFSETQRNKGNFPGRFSGRQFSNSRSEMNVSTLELGDSALYLCASSRGLAGASGELFFGEGSRLTVL.

The CDR3 coding sequence is TGTGCCAGCTCACCCACGAGGGAGTACAATGAGCAGTTCTTC. This sequence encodes CASSPTREYNEQFF. The chain has TRBV18 and TRBJ2-1; tentative D call: TRBD2 (5 bases). Germline V gene sequence: CDR1 KGHSH, CDR2 LQKENI. The CDR3 totals 14 residues. The V gene lost 3 bases and the J gene lost 4 bases, with 10 bases spanning the gap.

The V call is TRBV6-5, the J call TRBJ2-7; 9 bases line up with TRBD1. The CDR3 extends over 15 amino acids. The germline V gene encodes CDR1 MNHEY and CDR2 SVGAGI. With V trimmed by 5 bases and J by 5 bases, 10 bases remained unmatched. Here the CDR3 reads CASSPMGQGGHEQYF. The CDR3 nucleotides are TGTGCCAGCAGTCCGATGGGACAGGGAGGACACGAGCAGTACTTC.